A single sample gave rise to the 18 T cell receptor beta chains below, sequenced in a study of blood T cell repertoires in COVID-19. Data came from immunoSEQ multiplex PCR; TCRdb stores just in-frame clones and leaves some out. Altogether 150,000 to 200,000 clones are present, approximately 90% being singletons, with the ten largest covering roughly 6%. Sequencing was done on a sample of peripheral blood. The receptor set was obtained from a man aged 35-49 years with active or convalescent COVID-19.

The chain is built from TRBV5-1 and TRBJ2-3, with TRBD2 as a possible D gene (5 bases). CDR3 length: 15 residues. Trimming cost V 4 bases and J 4 bases, with 16 bases left between them. CDR1 and CDR2 (germline): SGHRS, YFSETQ. The CDR3 spells CASSPRVGVADTQYF. The CDR3 nucleotides are TGCGCCAGCAGCCCGAGGGTGGGAGTGGCAGATACGCAGTATTTT.

The J gene is TRBJ1-1, the V gene TRBV7-9; D not resolved. V dropped 5 bases and J dropped 4 bases, with 14 bases sitting between them. The CDR3 is made up of 14 amino acids. The V gene's germline CDR1 is SEHNR and CDR2 FQNEAQ (reference sequence). The CDR3 DNA reads as TGTGCCAGCAGCCCCTACGGGGAGGGCACTGAAGCTTTCTTT. It translates to CASSPYGEGTEAFF.

J is TRBJ1-5 and V is TRBV11-2; D gene unclear. CDR1 is SGHAT and CDR2 is FQNNGV in the germline V gene. With 5 bases removed from V and 0 bases from J, the gap between germline ends came to 11 bases. The CDR3 has 15 residues. The CDR3 bases are TGTGCCAGCAGCCCGGGCGGGAATAGCAATCAGCCCCAGCATTTT. The encoded protein is CASSPGGNSNQPQHF.

This clone has only a few counts. This chain uses TRBV12-5 with TRBJ1-6; no reliable D call. Trimming stripped 5 bases from V and 5 bases from J, with 16 bases between. CDR3 length equals 16 residues. Germline values: CDR1 LGHNT, CDR2 FRNRAP. In nucleotides, the CDR3 is TGTGCTAGTGGTCCTATGCGGGTGGGCAATAATTCACCCCTCCACTTT. It translates to CASGPMRVGNNSPLHF.

The chain combines TRBV15 with TRBJ1-3, with 9 positions matching TRBD1. The CDR3 sequence is 18 residues long. The V segment lost 0 bases and the J segment 6 bases; nucleotides outside the gene matches: 12. Germline V gene data show CDR1 as LNHNV and CDR2 as YYDKDF (reference sequence). The CDR3 nucleotides read TGTGCCACCAGCAGAGAACCGCGGGACAGGGAAGGGGTAAACACCATATATTTT. It is translated as CATSREPRDREGVNTIYF. The entire variable domain, with the rest obtained from reference TRBV15 and TRBJ1-3, is as follows: DAMVIQNPRYQVTQFGKPVTLSCSQTLNHNVMYWYQQKSSQAPKLLFHYYDKDFNNEADTPDNFQSRRPNTSFCFLDIRSPGLGDTAMYLCATSREPRDREGVNTIYFGEGSWLTVV.

The chain is built from TRBV2 and TRBJ1-4; 7 bases line up with TRBD1. The CDR3 covers 13 residues. Per germline, CDR1 SNHLY and CDR2 FYNNEI. With 9 bases clipped from V and 4 bases from J, the junction kept 5 bases outside the gene matches. The CDR3 region has the DNA TGTGCCAGTCGGGACAGCCTTAATGAAAAACTGTTTTTT. Translating gives CASRDSLNEKLFF.

This chain links TRBV27 with TRBJ1-2, with D possibly TRBD1 on 6 matching bases. The CDR3 spans 15 residues. The germline V and J ends were trimmed by 5 bases and 5 bases, with 18 bases remaining between them. Germline V gene lookup returns CDR1 MNHEY and CDR2 SMNVEV (reference sequence). The CDR3 reads CASSLEPGTPYGYTF. Written as DNA, the CDR3 is TGTGCCAGCAGTCTGGAACCCGGGACACCGTATGGCTACACCTTC.

This clone was observed a handful of times. The chain is built from TRBV7-9 and TRBJ1-5; 7 bases line up with TRBD1. Germline CDR1 and CDR2: SEHNR and FQNEAQ (reference sequence). After removal of 1 base from V and 7 bases from J, the junction contained 13 bases not matched to a gene. The CDR3 consists of 17 residues. In DNA, the CDR3 is TGTGCCAGCAGCTTAGTCAGGGACAGTGGGGCGGGACAGCCCCAGCATTTT. As protein: CASSLVRDSGAGQPQHF.

This clone turned up a few times. The genes are TRBV25-1 and TRBJ1-5; TRBD1 aligns across 9 bases. This CDR3 region has 15 residues. CDR1 and CDR2 from the germline V gene are MGHDK and SYGVNS. With V trimmed by 6 bases and J by 5 bases, 8 bases remained unmatched. Written as DNA, the CDR3 is TGTGCCAGCAGAGCATCAACAGGGGGCTATCAGCCCCAGCATTTT. Encoded protein: CASRASTGGYQPQHF.

This chain uses TRBV24-1 with TRBJ2-5; 7 nucleotides agree with TRBD1. Trimming at V came to 2 bases and at J to 3 bases, leaving 8 bases not matched to a gene. The CDR3 length is 16 residues. Germline assignment: CDR1 KGHDR and CDR2 SFDVKD. The CDR3 coding sequence is TGTGCCACCAGTGATTCCACCCGGACAGGAAAAGAGACCCAGTACTTC. Protein product: CATSDSTRTGKETQYF.

This clone was detected once. The V call is TRBV6-2 or TRBV6-3, the J call TRBJ2-1, with a possible D match to TRBD2 (5 bases). Germline CDR1 MNHEY, CDR2 SVGEGT. The germline V and J ends were trimmed by 5 bases and 0 bases, with 14 bases remaining between them. This CDR3 contains 16 residues. Written as DNA, the CDR3 is TGTGCCAGCAGTCCCGGGGTCCCGAGCTCCTACAATGAGCAGTTCTTC. Translated: CASSPGVPSSYNEQFF.

The rearrangement joins TRBV28 to TRBJ1-6, with D uncertain. The CDR3 sequence is 13 residues long. Germline V lookup: CDR1 MDHEN, CDR2 SYDVKM. The V end lost 2 bases, the J end lost 9 bases, and 8 bases lay between the germline ends. The CDR3 DNA sequence: TGTGCCAGCAGTTTAGTTTTAGTTTCACCCCTCCACTTT. This encodes CASSLVLVSPLHF.

This chain joins TRBV6-1 and TRBJ2-1; 11 nucleotides align to TRBD2. V lost 0 bases to trimming and J lost 6 bases; unmatched junction nucleotides: 1. Germline-derived CDR1 and CDR2 are MNHNS and SASEGT. CDR3 size: 15 residues. CDR3 in DNA: TGTGCCAGCAGTGAAGCAACTAGCGGGAGCAATGAGCAGTTCTTC. Its translation is CASSEATSGSNEQFF.

The genes are TRBV11-2 and TRBJ1-1; D unclear. The CDR3 spans 13 residues. V was pared by 5 bases and J by 7 bases, with 14 bases between. CDR1 SGHAT and CDR2 FQNNGV come from the germline V gene. The CDR3 DNA is TGTGCCAGCAGCGGCTACAGAAAGATTGAAGCTTTCTTT. Protein: CASSGYRKIEAFF.

The gene calls are TRBV10-1 and TRBJ1-5, with D perhaps TRBD1 (6 bases). Germline lookup yields CDR1 WNHNN and CDR2 SYGVQD (reference sequence). The CDR3 sequence is 14 residues long. Trimming cost V 6 bases and J 7 bases, with 16 bases left between them. The CDR3 reads CASRSGESEQPQHF. The CDR3 DNA follows: TGCGCCAGCAGGTCAGGGGAGTCCGAGCAGCCCCAGCATTTT.

The chain recombines TRBV14 with TRBJ2-1, with 12 bases lining up with TRBD2. The CDR3 extends over 15 amino acids. The ends lost 2 bases at V and 7 bases at J; junction bases unmatched: 3. Germline CDR1 is SGHDN and CDR2 is FVKESK. Written as DNA, the CDR3 is TGTGCCAGCAGCCAAAGACTAGCGGGAGCGAATGAGCAGTTCTTC. Amino acid sequence: CASSQRLAGANEQFF.

The V gene is TRBV27, the J gene TRBJ1-2, with TRBD1 matching over 8 bases. The length of the CDR3 is 16 residues. Germline V lookup: CDR1 MNHEY, CDR2 SMNVEV (reference sequence). Trimming cost V 5 bases and J 2 bases; bases outside gene matches: 10. The chain's CDR3 is CASSTRTGLTNYGYTF. The CDR3 nucleotides read TGTGCCAGCAGTACCCGGACAGGGCTAACAAACTATGGCTACACCTTC.

The rearrangement joins TRBV28 to TRBJ1-1; 7 bases line up with TRBD1. CDR1 MDHEN and CDR2 SYDVKM come from the germline V gene. The CDR3 consists of 17 residues. V dropped 5 bases and J dropped 5; count of bases not matched to a gene: 17. The CDR3 DNA follows: TGTGCCAGCAGTCCACGTCGGCAGACCAAACAGGGGACTGAAGCTTTCTTT. Its translation is CASSPRRQTKQGTEAFF.